A selection of T cell receptor beta chains follows, all from one sample in a study of T cell repertoires in cytomegalovirus infection. TCRdb ran MiXCR on the reads and lists one entry per CDR3 protein. Of about 250,000 distinct CDR3 sequences in the sample, approximately 7% are singletons; the top ten hold around 6.5%. The sample taken for sequencing was PBMCs. The receptors derive from a human donor in good health (CMV status not recorded). Some clones in this sample may be carry-over from other donors' samples. CDR3s include the opening cysteine and the closing phenylalanine or tryptophan. The D gene is left open where the match is weak. Not all rows give a size; the values are once, few, many and, for expanded clones, a class.

CDR3 DNA: TGTGCCAGTAGATCTTGGGGACAGGCGGGCACTGAAGCTTTCTTT
CDR3 protein: CASRSWGQAGTEAFF
J gene: TRBJ1-1
D gene: TRBD1
V gene: TRBV19
clone size: few

CDR3 DNA: TGCAGTGCTAGCGGGGGTGGCTACACCTTC
CDR3 protein: CSASGGGYTF
J gene: TRBJ1-2
D gene: -
V gene: TRBV20-1
clone size: few

CDR3 DNA: TGCAGTGCTGGACTATACGACGGCTACACCTTC
CDR3 protein: CSAGLYDGYTF
J gene: TRBJ1-2
D gene: -
V gene: TRBV20-1
clone size: -

CDR3 DNA: TGTGCCAGCAGCCCCATCGCCCGACAGTCTGGGGCCAACGTCCTGACTTTC
CDR3 protein: CASSPIARQSGANVLTF
J gene: TRBJ2-6
D gene: -
V gene: TRBV7-6
clone size: many

CDR3 DNA: TGTGCCAGCAGCTCGCGGAGGACAGATACGCAGTATTTT
CDR3 protein: CASSSRRTDTQYF
J gene: TRBJ2-3
D gene: -
V gene: TRBV11-3
clone size: many

CDR3 DNA: TGCAGTGCTCCTCGACAGGGAGGAGCTTTCTTT
CDR3 protein: CSAPRQGGAFF
J gene: TRBJ1-1
D gene: TRBD1
V gene: TRBV20-1
clone size: many

CDR3 DNA: TGTGCCAGCAGCCACGGGACAGGAGACGAAAAACTGTTTTTT
CDR3 protein: CASSHGTGDEKLFF
J gene: TRBJ1-4
D gene: TRBD1
V gene: TRBV7-2
clone size: many

CDR3 DNA: TGTGCCAGCAGCACGGTACAGGTGTTGTATGGCTACACCTTC
CDR3 protein: CASSTVQVLYGYTF
J gene: TRBJ1-2
D gene: -
V gene: TRBV7-6
clone size: few

CDR3 DNA: TGTGCCATCAGTGGTCAGTTGGGGGCCGTAAACACCATATATTTT
CDR3 protein: CAISGQLGAVNTIYF
J gene: TRBJ1-3
D gene: -
V gene: TRBV10-3
clone size: many

CDR3 DNA: TGCGCCAGCAGCTTGGGCGGGGGGGCCGAGTCGAATGAGCAGTTCTTC
CDR3 protein: CASSLGGGAESNEQFF
J gene: TRBJ2-1
D gene: TRBD2
V gene: TRBV5-1
clone size: -

CDR3 DNA: TGCAGCGTTTCGACAGCTATGAACACTGAAGCTTTCTTT
CDR3 protein: CSVSTAMNTEAFF
J gene: TRBJ1-1
D gene: -
V gene: TRBV29-1
clone size: many

CDR3 DNA: TGTGCCAGCCGAATTGATGGCTACACAGATACGCAGTATTTT
CDR3 protein: CASRIDGYTDTQYF
J gene: TRBJ2-3
D gene: -
V gene: TRBV2
clone size: many

CDR3 DNA: TGTGCCAGCAGCCTAAAGCGGGGGGCTTACTACGAGCAGTACTTC
CDR3 protein: CASSLKRGAYYEQYF
J gene: TRBJ2-7
D gene: TRBD2
V gene: TRBV7-2
clone size: many

CDR3 DNA: TGTGCCTGGAGAATTAGGGTGAACACTGAAGCTTTCTTT
CDR3 protein: CAWRIRVNTEAFF
J gene: TRBJ1-1
D gene: -
V gene: TRBV30
clone size: -

CDR3 DNA: TGCGCCAGCAGCCCGTCTCCGGGACAAGGAGCCAATTCACCCCTCCACTTT
CDR3 protein: CASSPSPGQGANSPLHF
J gene: TRBJ1-6
D gene: -
V gene: TRBV4-3
clone size: few

CDR3 DNA: TGTGCCAGCGAGGGCAGCCGAATCTACGAGCAGTACTTC
CDR3 protein: CASEGSRIYEQYF
J gene: TRBJ2-7
D gene: -
V gene: TRBV6-1
clone size: many

CDR3 DNA: TGTGCCATCAGTGACACAGGGAGGGCTTTCTTT
CDR3 protein: CAISDTGRAFF
J gene: TRBJ1-1
D gene: -
V gene: TRBV10-3
clone size: many

CDR3 DNA: TGTGCCAGCTCACCTCCGACAGGTCTAGCCAAAAACATTCAGTACTTC
CDR3 protein: CASSPPTGLAKNIQYF
J gene: TRBJ2-4
D gene: -
V gene: TRBV18
clone size: few

CDR3 DNA: TGTGCCAGCAGCCAGCGGGGGAGCTCCTACAATGAGCAGTTCTTC
CDR3 protein: CASSQRGSSYNEQFF
J gene: TRBJ2-1
D gene: TRBD2
V gene: TRBV7-9
clone size: many

CDR3 DNA: TGTGCCAGCAGTGCTGACAGGGGGCTGAACACTGAAGCTTTCTTT
CDR3 protein: CASSADRGLNTEAFF
J gene: TRBJ1-1
D gene: TRBD1
V gene: TRBV6-1
clone size: many

CDR3 DNA: TGTGCCAGCAATACCTACGGCGGGTGGAGCTCCTACAATGAGCAGTTCTTC
CDR3 protein: CASNTYGGWSSYNEQFF
J gene: TRBJ2-1
D gene: -
V gene: TRBV7-2
clone size: many

CDR3 DNA: TGTGCCAGCAGCTTAGATCAGGGTTCTTCACCCCTCCACTTT
CDR3 protein: CASSLDQGSSPLHF
J gene: TRBJ1-6
D gene: -
V gene: TRBV11-2
clone size: many

CDR3 DNA: TGTGCCAGCAGCTTGAGTGTGAACACTGAAGCTTTCTTT
CDR3 protein: CASSLSVNTEAFF
J gene: TRBJ1-1
D gene: -
V gene: TRBV7-2
clone size: many

CDR3 DNA: TGTGCCAGCAGCGGACTCTTGAGCGGGTCGGATACGCAGTATTTT
CDR3 protein: CASSGLLSGSDTQYF
J gene: TRBJ2-3
D gene: -
V gene: TRBV9
clone size: few

CDR3 DNA: TGCGCCAGCTCCCACCCACAGGGGCAAAGTGAAAAACTGTTTTTT
CDR3 protein: CASSHPQGQSEKLFF
J gene: TRBJ1-4
D gene: TRBD1
V gene: TRBV23-1
clone size: -

CDR3 DNA: TGTGCCAGCAGCCAAGACACCGAGCAGTTCTTC
CDR3 protein: CASSQDTEQFF
J gene: TRBJ2-1
D gene: -
V gene: TRBV3-1
clone size: few

CDR3 DNA: TGTGCCAGCGCGGACAGGGGGCCGGCTAATGAAAAACTGTTTTTT
CDR3 protein: CASADRGPANEKLFF
J gene: TRBJ1-4
D gene: TRBD1
V gene: TRBV19
clone size: -

CDR3 DNA: TGTGCCAGCTCACCCGAGGGGCCGTACAATGAGCAGTTCTTC
CDR3 protein: CASSPEGPYNEQFF
J gene: TRBJ2-1
D gene: -
V gene: TRBV18
clone size: many

CDR3 DNA: TGCAGTGCTCCCCGGACAGGGTACGAGCAGTACTTC
CDR3 protein: CSAPRTGYEQYF
J gene: TRBJ2-7
D gene: TRBD1
V gene: TRBV20-1
clone size: many

CDR3 DNA: TGCAGTGCTAGAGATGCGGGGTCCTCTGGAAACACCATATATTTT
CDR3 protein: CSARDAGSSGNTIYF
J gene: TRBJ1-3
D gene: -
V gene: TRBV20-1
clone size: many

CDR3 DNA: TGTGCCAGCAGCTTAGGAAGGGGAAGTGGGGCCAACGTCCTGACTTTC
CDR3 protein: CASSLGRGSGANVLTF
J gene: TRBJ2-6
D gene: -
V gene: TRBV7-2
clone size: many

CDR3 DNA: TGTGCCAGCAGTGGTGCTTATAATTCACCCCTCCACTTT
CDR3 protein: CASSGAYNSPLHF
J gene: TRBJ1-6
D gene: -
V gene: TRBV2
clone size: -

CDR3 DNA: TGTGCCAGCAGCCAAGATTTAGAGGTCGGACAGGGGTTCTACAATGAGCAGTTCTTC
CDR3 protein: CASSQDLEVGQGFYNEQFF
J gene: TRBJ2-1
D gene: TRBD1
V gene: TRBV3-1
clone size: few

CDR3 DNA: TGTGCCAGCAGTAACGCCGGGACACAAGAGACCCAGTACTTC
CDR3 protein: CASSNAGTQETQYF
J gene: TRBJ2-5
D gene: -
V gene: TRBV28
clone size: -

CDR3 DNA: TGTGCCAGCAGCCAAGTCCGGGGAACCTACAATGAGCAGTTCTTC
CDR3 protein: CASSQVRGTYNEQFF
J gene: TRBJ2-1
D gene: -
V gene: TRBV14
clone size: many

CDR3 DNA: TGTGCCAGCAGTGTCCCGTCTAGCGGGGACCGCTACGAGCAGTACTTC
CDR3 protein: CASSVPSSGDRYEQYF
J gene: TRBJ2-7
D gene: TRBD2
V gene: TRBV6-2/TRBV6-3
clone size: many

CDR3 DNA: TGTGCCAGCAGCTTGTCAGGGTCTGGCTACACCTTC
CDR3 protein: CASSLSGSGYTF
J gene: TRBJ1-2
D gene: -
V gene: TRBV7-9
clone size: many

CDR3 DNA: TGTGCCAGCAGCGCTGGGACTCCTACCTACAATGAGCAGTTCTTC
CDR3 protein: CASSAGTPTYNEQFF
J gene: TRBJ2-1
D gene: -
V gene: TRBV6-2/TRBV6-3
clone size: many

CDR3 DNA: TGTGCCAGCAGCTTAGTTTCGAGCCTCCAGTGGGAGACCCAGTACTTC
CDR3 protein: CASSLVSSLQWETQYF
J gene: TRBJ2-5
D gene: -
V gene: TRBV7-8
clone size: many

CDR3 DNA: TGTGCCAGCAGCCCCCAGGGAGGGGGACAGGGATGGAATACGCAGTATTTT
CDR3 protein: CASSPQGGGQGWNTQYF
J gene: TRBJ2-3
D gene: TRBD1
V gene: TRBV7-3
clone size: many

CDR3 DNA: TGCGCCAGCAGCCAAGATAGTGGGACAGATACGCAGTATTTT
CDR3 protein: CASSQDSGTDTQYF
J gene: TRBJ2-3
D gene: -
V gene: TRBV4-3
clone size: many

CDR3 DNA: TGCAGCGCACTCACCCGACTAGCGGGGGGGCGAGAGCAGTTCTTC
CDR3 protein: CSALTRLAGGREQFF
J gene: TRBJ2-1
D gene: TRBD2
V gene: TRBV29-1
clone size: few

CDR3 DNA: TGTGCCAGCAGCCAAGATAACACAGATACGCAGTATTTT
CDR3 protein: CASSQDNTDTQYF
J gene: TRBJ2-3
D gene: -
V gene: TRBV14
clone size: few

CDR3 DNA: TGTGCCAGTACTCCCTGGGAAGGGGCGAGCGAGCAGTACTTC
CDR3 protein: CASTPWEGASEQYF
J gene: TRBJ2-7
D gene: -
V gene: TRBV19
clone size: -

CDR3 DNA: TGTGCCAGCAGCTCGACGGGACAGCCTAACACTGAAGCTTTCTTT
CDR3 protein: CASSSTGQPNTEAFF
J gene: TRBJ1-1
D gene: TRBD1
V gene: TRBV7-8
clone size: many

CDR3 DNA: TGCAGCGTCGCCGGGACAGGGTTTGGCTACACCTTC
CDR3 protein: CSVAGTGFGYTF
J gene: TRBJ1-2
D gene: TRBD1
V gene: TRBV29-1
clone size: many

CDR3 DNA: TGTGCCAGCAGTTTACCCAGAATCGGACTAGCCGGGGAGCTGTTTTTT
CDR3 protein: CASSLPRIGLAGELFF
J gene: TRBJ2-2
D gene: TRBD2
V gene: TRBV12-3/TRBV12-4
clone size: many

CDR3 DNA: TGCAGTGCTACCCAGGGGTCTAATCAGCCCCAGCATTTT
CDR3 protein: CSATQGSNQPQHF
J gene: TRBJ1-5
D gene: -
V gene: TRBV20-1
clone size: many

CDR3 DNA: TGTGCCAGCAGTGGACTAGCGGGGAAGTTCGAGACCCAGTACTTC
CDR3 protein: CASSGLAGKFETQYF
J gene: TRBJ2-5
D gene: TRBD2
V gene: TRBV2
clone size: many